These 4 T cell receptor beta chains came from one sample sequenced in a study of blood T cell repertoires in COVID-19. Only in-frame clones appear in the TCRdb table, and some are missing; sequencing was by immunoSEQ multiplex PCR. The data contain about 290,000 clones, 85% of them singletons. Sequences were obtained from peripheral blood. These receptors came from a woman between 45 and 60 years old with active or convalescent COVID-19.

The CDR3 sequence is CASSVQGNTDTQYF. The CDR3 DNA is TGTGCCAGCAGCGTGCAGGGGAACACAGATACGCAGTATTTT. This rearrangement joins TRBV11-2 to TRBJ2-3, with D tentatively TRBD1 (6 bases). Deletions cut 5 bases from V and 2 bases from J, with 11 bases between. The CDR3 runs 14 residues. The germline V gene encodes CDR1 SGHAT and CDR2 FQNNGV. The full variable domain, completed using reference TRBV11-2 and TRBJ2-3, is EAGVAQSPRYKIIEKRQSVAFWCNPISGHATLYWYQQILGQGPKLLIQFQNNGVVDDSQLPKDRFSAERLKGVDSTLKIQPAKLEDSAVYLCASSVQGNTDTQYFGPGTRLTVL.

This clone was seen a few times. The chain couples TRBV28 to TRBJ1-3; D uncertain. The germline CDR1 and CDR2 sequences are MDHEN and SYDVKM. This CDR3 has 13 amino acids. V was clipped by 10 bases and J by 2 bases, with 12 bases between them. The CDR3 loop is CATEGLPGNTIYF. As DNA, the CDR3 is TGTGCCACCGAGGGCCTCCCTGGAAACACCATATATTTT.

The chain joins TRBV6-1 to TRBJ2-7; D might be TRBD2 (7 bases). Trimming shortened V by 0 bases and J by 2 bases, and 14 bases separated the two germline ends. This CDR3 contains 16 residues. From germline, CDR1 is MNHNS and CDR2 SASEGT. The CDR3 DNA reads as TGTGCCAGCAGTGAAGCTCCAGGGGCGGGGGCCTACGAGCAGTACTTC. It yields the protein CASSEAPGAGAYEQYF.

The chain is built from TRBV5-1 and TRBJ1-2; no clear D. CDR1 and CDR2 from the germline V gene are SGHRS and YFSETQ. V was trimmed by 0 bases and J by 4 bases, leaving 10 bases between them. The CDR3 has 14 residues. The CDR3 reads CASSLDPGIYGYTF. The CDR3 bases are TGCGCCAGCAGCTTGGATCCGGGTATCTATGGCTACACCTTC.